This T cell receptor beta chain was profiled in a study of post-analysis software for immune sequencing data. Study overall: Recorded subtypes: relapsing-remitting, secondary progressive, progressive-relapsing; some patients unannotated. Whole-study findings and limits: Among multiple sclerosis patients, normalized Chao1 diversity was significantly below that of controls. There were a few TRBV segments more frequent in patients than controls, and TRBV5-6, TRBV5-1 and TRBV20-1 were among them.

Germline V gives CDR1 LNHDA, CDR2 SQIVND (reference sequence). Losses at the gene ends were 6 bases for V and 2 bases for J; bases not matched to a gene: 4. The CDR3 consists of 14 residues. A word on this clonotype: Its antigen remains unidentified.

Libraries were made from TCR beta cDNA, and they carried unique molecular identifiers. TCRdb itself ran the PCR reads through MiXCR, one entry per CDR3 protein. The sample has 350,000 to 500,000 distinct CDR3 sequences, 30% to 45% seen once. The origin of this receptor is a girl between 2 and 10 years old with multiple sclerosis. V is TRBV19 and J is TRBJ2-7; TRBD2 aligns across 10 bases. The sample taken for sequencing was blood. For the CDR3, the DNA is TGTGCCAGTAGGGTAAGCGGGGGGGCCTACGAGCAGTACTTC. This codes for CASRVSGGAYEQYF.